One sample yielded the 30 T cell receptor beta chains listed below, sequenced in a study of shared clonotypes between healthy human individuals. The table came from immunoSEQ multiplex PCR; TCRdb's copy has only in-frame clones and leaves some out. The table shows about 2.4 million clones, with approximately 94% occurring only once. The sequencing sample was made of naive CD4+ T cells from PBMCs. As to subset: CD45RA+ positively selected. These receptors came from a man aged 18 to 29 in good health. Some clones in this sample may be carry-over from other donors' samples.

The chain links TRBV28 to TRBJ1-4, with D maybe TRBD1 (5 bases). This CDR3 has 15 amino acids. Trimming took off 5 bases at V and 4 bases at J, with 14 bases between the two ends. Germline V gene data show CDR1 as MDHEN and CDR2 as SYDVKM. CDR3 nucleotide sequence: TGTGCCAGCAGTATCGGAGGGGAGGGTAATGAAAAACTGTTTTTT. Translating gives CASSIGGEGNEKLFF.

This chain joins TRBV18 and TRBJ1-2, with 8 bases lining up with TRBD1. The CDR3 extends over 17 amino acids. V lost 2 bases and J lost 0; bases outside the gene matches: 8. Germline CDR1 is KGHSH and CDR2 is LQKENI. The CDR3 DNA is TGTGCCAGCTCACCAGGCCAGGGGGCGAATACTAACTATGGCTACACCTTC. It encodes CASSPGQGANTNYGYTF.

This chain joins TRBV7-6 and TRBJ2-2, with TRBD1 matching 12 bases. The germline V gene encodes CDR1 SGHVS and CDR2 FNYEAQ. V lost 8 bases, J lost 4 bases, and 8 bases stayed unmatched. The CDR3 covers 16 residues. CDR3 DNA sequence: TGTGCCAGCTGGGGACAGGGGGCTATTGGCACCGGGGAGCTGTTTTTT. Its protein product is CASWGQGAIGTGELFF.

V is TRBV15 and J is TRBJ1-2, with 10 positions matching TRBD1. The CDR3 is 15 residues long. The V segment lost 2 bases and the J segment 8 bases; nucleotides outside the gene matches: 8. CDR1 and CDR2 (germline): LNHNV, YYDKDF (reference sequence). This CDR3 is CATSRITGTGVGYTF. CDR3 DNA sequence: TGTGCCACCAGCAGAATCACCGGGACAGGGGTGGGCTACACCTTC.

The CDR3: CATTTGGFDNEQFF. The CDR3 DNA reads TGCGCCACCACCACCGGGGGTTTCGACAATGAGCAGTTCTTC. The rearrangement uses TRBV5-1 and TRBJ2-1; a weak D match, TRBD2 (6 bases). Per germline, CDR1 SGHRS and CDR2 YFSETQ. CDR3 size: 14 residues. Trimming took 9 bases from V and 5 from J, leaving 18 bases between them. The full variable domain, rest sourced from reference TRBV5-1 and TRBJ2-1, is KAGVTQTPRYLIKTRGQQVTLSCSPISGHRSVSWYQQTPGQGLQFLFEYFSETQRNKGNFPGRFSGRQFSNSRSEMNVSTLELGDSALYLCATTTGGFDNEQFFGPGTRLTVL.

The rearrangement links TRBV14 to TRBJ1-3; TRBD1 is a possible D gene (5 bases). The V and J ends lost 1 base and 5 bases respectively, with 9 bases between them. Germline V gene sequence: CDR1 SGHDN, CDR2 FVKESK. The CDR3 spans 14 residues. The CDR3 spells CASSQAGQRNTIYF. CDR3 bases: TGTGCCAGCAGCCAAGCGGGGCAGAGAAACACCATATATTTT.

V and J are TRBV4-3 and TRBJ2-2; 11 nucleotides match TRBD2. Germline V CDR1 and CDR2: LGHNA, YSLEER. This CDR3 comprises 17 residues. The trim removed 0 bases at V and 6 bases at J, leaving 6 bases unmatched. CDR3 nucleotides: TGCGCCAGCAGCCAAGAGGCCCTAGCGGGAGGCCCCGGGGAGCTGTTTTTT. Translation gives CASSQEALAGGPGELFF.

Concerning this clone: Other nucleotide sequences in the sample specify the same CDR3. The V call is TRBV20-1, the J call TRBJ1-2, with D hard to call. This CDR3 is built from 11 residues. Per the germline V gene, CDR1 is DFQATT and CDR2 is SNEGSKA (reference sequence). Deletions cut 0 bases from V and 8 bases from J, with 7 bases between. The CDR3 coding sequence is TGCAGTGCTAGAGACAATTACGGCTACACCTTC. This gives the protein CSARDNYGYTF.

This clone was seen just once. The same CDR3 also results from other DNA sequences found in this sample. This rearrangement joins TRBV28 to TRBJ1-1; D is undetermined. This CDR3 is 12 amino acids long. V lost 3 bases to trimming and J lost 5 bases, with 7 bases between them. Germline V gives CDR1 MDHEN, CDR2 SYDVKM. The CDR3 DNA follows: TGTGCCAGCAGTTTCTCGGGGACTGAAGCTTTCTTT. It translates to CASSFSGTEAFF.

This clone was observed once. CDR3 sequence reads: CASSQCEGGDTQYF. As DNA, the CDR3 is TGCGCCAGCAGTCAATGTGAGGGTGGCGATACGCAGTATTTT. V is TRBV23-1 and J is TRBJ2-3; maybe TRBD2 (5 bases). TRBV23-1 is reported as an ORF; its role is uncertain. The CDR3 extends over 14 amino acids. Trimming cost V 1 base and J 6 bases, with 11 bases left between them.

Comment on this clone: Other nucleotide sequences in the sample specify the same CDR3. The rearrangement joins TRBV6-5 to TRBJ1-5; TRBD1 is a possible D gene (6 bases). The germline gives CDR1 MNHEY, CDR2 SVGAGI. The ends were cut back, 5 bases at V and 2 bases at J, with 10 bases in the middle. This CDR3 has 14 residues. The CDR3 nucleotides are TGTGCCAGCAGTCGAGGGGGAGGCAATCAGCCCCAGCATTTT. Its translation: CASSRGGGNQPQHF.

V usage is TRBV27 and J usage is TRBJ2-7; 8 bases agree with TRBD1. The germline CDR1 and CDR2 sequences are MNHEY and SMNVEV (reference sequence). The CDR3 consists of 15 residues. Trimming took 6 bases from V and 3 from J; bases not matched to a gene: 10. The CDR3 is CASSLIAGGNYEQYF. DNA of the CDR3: TGTGCCAGCAGCTTAATCGCAGGGGGCAACTACGAGCAGTACTTC.

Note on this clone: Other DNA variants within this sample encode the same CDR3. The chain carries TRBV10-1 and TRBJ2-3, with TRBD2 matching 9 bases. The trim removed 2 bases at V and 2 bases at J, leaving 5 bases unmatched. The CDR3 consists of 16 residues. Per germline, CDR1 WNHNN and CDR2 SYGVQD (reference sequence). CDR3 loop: CASSEGLAGNTDTQYF. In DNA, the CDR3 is TGCGCCAGCAGTGAGGGGCTAGCGGGGAACACAGATACGCAGTATTTT.

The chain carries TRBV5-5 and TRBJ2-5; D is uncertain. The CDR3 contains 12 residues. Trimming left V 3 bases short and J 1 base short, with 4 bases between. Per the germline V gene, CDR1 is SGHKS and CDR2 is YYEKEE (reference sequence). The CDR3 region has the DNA TGTGCCAGCAGCTACACCCAAGAGACCCAGTACTTC. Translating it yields CASSYTQETQYF. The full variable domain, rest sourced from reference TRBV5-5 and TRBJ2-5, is DAGVTQSPTHLIKTRGQQVTLRCSPISGHKSVSWYQQVLGQGPQFIFQYYEKEERGRGNFPDRFSARQFPNYSSELNVNALLLGDSALYLCASSYTQETQYFGPGTRLLVL.

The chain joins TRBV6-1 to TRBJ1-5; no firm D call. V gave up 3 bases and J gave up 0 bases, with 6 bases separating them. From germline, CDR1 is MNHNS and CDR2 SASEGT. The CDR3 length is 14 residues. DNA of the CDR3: TGTGCCAGCAGTGAGATTTTTAGCAATCAGCCCCAGCATTTT. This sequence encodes CASSEIFSNQPQHF.

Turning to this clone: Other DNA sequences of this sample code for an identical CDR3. The chain's CDR3 is CASSLSIRETQYF. CDR3 bases: TGTGCCAGCAGTTTATCGATCCGGGAGACCCAGTACTTC. J is TRBJ2-5 and V is TRBV27; D call uncertain. Trimming took 0 bases from V and 5 from J, leaving 7 bases between them. There are 13 residues in the CDR3. Germline V CDR1 and CDR2: MNHEY, SMNVEV (reference sequence).

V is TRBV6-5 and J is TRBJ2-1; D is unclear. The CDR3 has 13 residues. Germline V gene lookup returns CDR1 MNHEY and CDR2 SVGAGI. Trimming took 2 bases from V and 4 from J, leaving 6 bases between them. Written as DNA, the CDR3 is TGTGCCAGCAGTTACGAGAGTTACAATGAGCAGTTCTTC. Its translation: CASSYESYNEQFF.

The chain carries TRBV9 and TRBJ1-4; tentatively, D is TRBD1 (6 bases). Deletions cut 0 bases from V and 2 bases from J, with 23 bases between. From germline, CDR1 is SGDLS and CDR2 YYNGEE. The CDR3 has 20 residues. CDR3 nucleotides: TGTGCCAGCAGCGTAGGTTTTTCGGGGGGGCGAGGAGGCACTAATGAAAAACTGTTTTTT. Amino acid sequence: CASSVGFSGGRGGTNEKLFF.

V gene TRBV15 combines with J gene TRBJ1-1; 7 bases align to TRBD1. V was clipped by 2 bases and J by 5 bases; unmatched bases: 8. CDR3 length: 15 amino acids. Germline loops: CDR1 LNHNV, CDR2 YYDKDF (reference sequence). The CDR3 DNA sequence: TGTGCCACCAGCAGACCCAGACAGGGTCGAACTGAAGCTTTCTTT. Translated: CATSRPRQGRTEAFF.

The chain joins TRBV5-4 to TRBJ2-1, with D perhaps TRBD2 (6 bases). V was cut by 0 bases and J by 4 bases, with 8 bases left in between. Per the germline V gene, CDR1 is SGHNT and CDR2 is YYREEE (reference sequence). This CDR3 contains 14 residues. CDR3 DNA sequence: TGTGCCAGCAGCTTGGGCGGGGTTTACAATGAGCAGTTCTTC. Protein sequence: CASSLGGVYNEQFF.

Here the CDR3 DNA reads TGCGCCAGCAGCCGCCGGGACGCCAATGAGCAGTTCTTC. Protein sequence: CASSRRDANEQFF. The chain has TRBV4-1 and TRBJ2-1; D tentatively reads TRBD1 or TRBD2 (5 bases each). The CDR3 totals 13 residues. V dropped 4 bases and J dropped 6 bases, with 10 bases sitting between them. Per the germline V gene, CDR1 is MGHRA and CDR2 is YSYEKL.

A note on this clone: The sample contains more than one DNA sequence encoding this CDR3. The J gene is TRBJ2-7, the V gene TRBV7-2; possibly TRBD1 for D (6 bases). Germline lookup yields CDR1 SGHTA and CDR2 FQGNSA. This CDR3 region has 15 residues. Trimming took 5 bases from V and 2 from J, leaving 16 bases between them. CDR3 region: CASSRDRSSPYEQYF. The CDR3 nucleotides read TGTGCCAGCAGCCGTGACAGGTCTAGTCCCTACGAGCAGTACTTC. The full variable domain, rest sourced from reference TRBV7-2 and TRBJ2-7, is GAGVSQSPSNKVTEKGKDVELRCDPISGHTALYWYRQSLGQGLEFLIYFQGNSAPDKSGLPSDRFSAERTGGSVSTLTIQRTQQEDSAVYLCASSRDRSSPYEQYFGPGTRLTVT.

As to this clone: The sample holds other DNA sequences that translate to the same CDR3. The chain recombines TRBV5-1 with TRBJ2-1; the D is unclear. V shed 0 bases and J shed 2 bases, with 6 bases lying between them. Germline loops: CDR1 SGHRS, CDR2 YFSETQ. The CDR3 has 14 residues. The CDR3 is CASSLGSPYNEQFF. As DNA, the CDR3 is TGCGCCAGCAGCTTGGGCAGTCCCTACAATGAGCAGTTCTTC.

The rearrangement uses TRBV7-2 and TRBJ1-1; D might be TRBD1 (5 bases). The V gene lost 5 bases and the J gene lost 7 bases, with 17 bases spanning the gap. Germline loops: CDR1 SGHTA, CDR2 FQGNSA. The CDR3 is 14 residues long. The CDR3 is CASSLGGGRREAFF. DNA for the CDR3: TGTGCCAGCAGCCTCGGGGGAGGGAGACGTGAAGCTTTCTTT.

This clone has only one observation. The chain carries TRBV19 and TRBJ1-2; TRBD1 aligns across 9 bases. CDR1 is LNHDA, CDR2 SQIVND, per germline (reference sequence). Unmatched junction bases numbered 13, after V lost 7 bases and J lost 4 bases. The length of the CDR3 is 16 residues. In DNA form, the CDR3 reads TGTGCCAGTACGTATCATTGGACAGGGGAGTCCTATGGCTACACCTTC. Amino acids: CASTYHWTGESYGYTF.

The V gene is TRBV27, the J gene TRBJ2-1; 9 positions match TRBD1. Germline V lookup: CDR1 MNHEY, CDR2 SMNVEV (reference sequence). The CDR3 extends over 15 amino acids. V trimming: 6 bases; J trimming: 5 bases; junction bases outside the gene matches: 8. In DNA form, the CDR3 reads TGTGCCAGCAGCTCCTCACAGGGGGCTCACAATGAGCAGTTCTTC. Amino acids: CASSSSQGAHNEQFF.

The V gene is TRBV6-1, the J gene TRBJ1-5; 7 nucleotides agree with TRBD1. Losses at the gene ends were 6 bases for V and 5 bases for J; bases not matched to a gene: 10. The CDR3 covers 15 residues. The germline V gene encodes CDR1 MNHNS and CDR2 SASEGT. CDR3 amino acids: CASRPTGAPDQPQHF. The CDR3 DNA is TGTGCCAGCAGACCAACAGGGGCTCCTGATCAGCCCCAGCATTTT.

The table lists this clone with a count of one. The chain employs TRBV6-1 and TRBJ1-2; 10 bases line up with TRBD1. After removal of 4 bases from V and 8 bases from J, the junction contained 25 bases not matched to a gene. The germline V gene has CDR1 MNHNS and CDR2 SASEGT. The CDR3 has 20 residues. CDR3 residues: CASSGRDRGLGRRQGPGYTF. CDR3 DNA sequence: TGTGCCAGCAGTGGCCGGGACAGGGGTTTAGGTAGGCGACAGGGTCCAGGCTACACCTTC.

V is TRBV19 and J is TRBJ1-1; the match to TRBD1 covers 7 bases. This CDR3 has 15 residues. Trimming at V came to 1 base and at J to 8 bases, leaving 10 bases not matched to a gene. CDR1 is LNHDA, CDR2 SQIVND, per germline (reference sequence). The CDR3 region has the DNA TGTGCCAGTAGTATAGGGGGGACAGTCCTCAGGGAAGCTTTCTTT. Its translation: CASSIGGTVLREAFF.

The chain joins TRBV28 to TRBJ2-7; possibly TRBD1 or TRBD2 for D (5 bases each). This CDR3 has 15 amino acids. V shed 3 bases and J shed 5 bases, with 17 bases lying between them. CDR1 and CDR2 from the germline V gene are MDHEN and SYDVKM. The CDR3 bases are TGTGCCAGCAGTTTTCCCAGGGCCCCCGGGGACGAGCAGTACTTC. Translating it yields CASSFPRAPGDEQYF.